The 23 T cell receptor beta chains in this list originate from one sample, sequenced in a study of early T cells in non-severe SARS-CoV-2 infection. TCRdb reanalysed the 5' RACE reads using MiXCR and keeps one entry per CDR3 protein. The table has tens of thousands of distinct CDR3 sequences, around 12% seen once; the top ten hold roughly 1.2%. The specimen was whole blood. The receptors here all came from an adult who was a healthcare worker with PCR-confirmed SARS-CoV-2 infection or an uninfected control (not recorded which).

This clonotype was seen repeatedly, ten times or more. V usage is TRBV30 and J usage is TRBJ1-1; 7 bases align to TRBD1. The CDR3 sequence is 15 residues long. Per the germline V gene, CDR1 is GTSNPN and CDR2 is SVGIG (reference sequence). V lost 2 bases to trimming and J lost 2 bases; unmatched junction nucleotides: 8. The CDR3 DNA is TGTGCCTGGAGTACTGGGACAGCCAAAAACACTGAAGCTTTCTTT. Protein: CAWSTGTAKNTEAFF.

The rearrangement joins TRBV11-2 to TRBJ2-5; D is ambiguous. The germline CDR1 and CDR2 sequences are SGHAT and FQNNGV. Deletions cut 5 bases from V and 0 bases from J, with 10 bases between. There are 14 residues in the CDR3. The CDR3 DNA sequence: TGTGCCAGCAGCCAAACAGAGTACCAAGAGACCCAGTACTTC. Translation gives CASSQTEYQETQYF. Looking up the rest from reference TRBV11-2 and TRBJ2-5 gives the full variable domain: EAGVAQSPRYKIIEKRQSVAFWCNPISGHATLYWYQQILGQGPKLLIQFQNNGVVDDSQLPKDRFSAERLKGVDSTLKIQPAKLEDSAVYLCASSQTEYQETQYFGPGTRLLVL.

This clonotype was detected ten times or more. The chain recombines TRBV29-1 with TRBJ2-6; D is perhaps TRBD2 (6 bases). This CDR3 contains 13 residues. The V gene lost 6 bases and the J gene lost 4 bases, with 10 bases spanning the gap. Per the germline V gene, CDR1 is SQVTM and CDR2 is ANQGSEA. The DNA of the CDR3 is TGCAGCGTGGAGGGGCCCGGGGCCAACGTCCTGACTTTC. This gives the protein CSVEGPGANVLTF.

The V call is TRBV11-2, the J call TRBJ1-2; no clear D. CDR3 length: 12 residues. Looked up from germline, CDR1 is SGHAT and CDR2 is FQNNGV. The V end was cut by 5 bases, the J end by 4 bases, with 8 bases between. CDR3 nucleotide sequence: TGTGCCAGCAGCACGAACAGCTATGGCTACACCTTC. Its translation: CASSTNSYGYTF.

At least ten counts were recorded for this clonotype. The rearrangement uses TRBV12-3 or TRBV12-4 and TRBJ1-5, with a weak D call TRBD1 (5 bases). This CDR3 region has 12 residues. Trimming took off 5 bases at V and 11 bases at J, with 13 bases between the two ends. The CDR3 sequence: CASSLRVGAQHF. The CDR3 DNA is TGTGCCAGCAGTCTCAGGGTGGGGGCCCAGCATTTT.

This sequence joins TRBV7-2 and TRBJ1-2; 8 bases align to TRBD1. V lost 2 bases and J lost 6; bases outside the gene matches: 5. Germline CDR1 is SGHTA and CDR2 is FQGNSA. CDR3 length: 14 residues. CDR3 sequence reads: CASSLYQGQDGYTF. The CDR3 region has the DNA TGTGCCAGCAGCTTATATCAGGGACAGGATGGCTACACCTTC.

This clonotype was found many times. CDR3 nucleotides: TGCAGTGCTAGACGCTCTAGCGGCACAGATACGCAGTATTTT. Translated: CSARRSSGTDTQYF. The chain links TRBV20-1 to TRBJ2-3; weak D call: TRBD2 (6 bases). The CDR3 has 14 residues. CDR1 is DFQATT and CDR2 is SNEGSKA in the germline V gene (reference sequence). Trimming left V 2 bases short and J 1 base short, with 10 bases between.

In this sample, this clonotype turned up many times. The genes are TRBV7-6 and TRBJ2-1, with 8 bases that match TRBD2. With V trimmed by 1 base and J by 7 bases, 9 bases remained unmatched. The CDR3 covers 16 residues. Germline V gene sequence: CDR1 SGHVS, CDR2 FNYEAQ. The DNA for the CDR3 is TGTGCCAGCAGCTTAGAGGCTAGCGGGTCTACTAATGAGCAGTTCTTC. Translation: CASSLEASGSTNEQFF. Looking up the rest from reference TRBV7-6 and TRBJ2-1 gives the full variable domain: GAGVSQSPRYKVTKRGQDVALRCDPISGHVSLYWYRQALGQGPEFLTYFNYEAQQDKSGLPNDRFSAERPEGSISTLTIQRTEQRDSAMYRCASSLEASGSTNEQFFGPGTRLTVL.

The table lists this clonotype with many counts. The chain has TRBV10-3 and TRBJ2-5; TRBD1 agrees at 8 bases. V lost 2 bases, J lost 3 bases, and 8 bases stayed unmatched. CDR1 ENHRY and CDR2 SYGVKD come from the germline V gene. The CDR3 spans 16 residues. The CDR3 DNA reads TGTGCCATCAGTGAGAATATAGGACAGGGTAAAGAGACCCAGTACTTC. Protein sequence: CAISENIGQGKETQYF.

In its sample, this clonotype was seen many times. The junction and the germline gene differ at one end; a read error may be behind it. This chain uses TRBV19 with TRBJ1-2, with D hard to call. The CDR3 spans 11 residues. Germline V gene lookup returns CDR1 LNHDA and CDR2 SQIVND (reference sequence). The CDR3 nucleotides are TGTGCCAGTAGTATGAACGGGCTTTATGGCTTC. Translation: CASSMNGLYGF. Using reference TRBV19 and TRBJ1-2 for the parts outside the CDR3, the full variable domain is DGGITQSPKYLFRKEGQNVTLSCEQNLNHDAMYWYRQDPGQGLRLIYYSQIVNDFQKGDIAEGYSVSREKKESFPLTVTSAQKNPTAFYLCASSMNGLYGFGSGTRLTVV.

This clonotype was seen ten or more times. The CDR3: CSALKGLAASYEQYF. Here the CDR3 DNA reads TGCAGTGCTCTGAAGGGACTAGCGGCGTCCTACGAGCAGTACTTC. The chain employs TRBV20-1 and TRBJ2-7; 11 bases fit TRBD2. Germline V gives CDR1 DFQATT, CDR2 SNEGSKA (reference sequence). V shed 5 bases and J 1 base; nucleotides not matched to a gene: 7. The CDR3 contains 15 residues.

The sample holds many counts of this clonotype. The chain is built from TRBV18 and TRBJ2-1, with TRBD1 matching 8 bases. The V gene's germline CDR1 is KGHSH and CDR2 LQKENI. This CDR3 comprises 15 residues. V gave up 6 bases and J gave up 3 bases; unmatched junction bases: 7. The CDR3 reads CASSVGTGLYNEQFF. The CDR3, as DNA: TGTGCCAGCTCCGTGGGGACAGGCCTCTACAATGAGCAGTTCTTC.

In its sample, this clonotype was seen many times. The chain has TRBV6-2 or TRBV6-3 and TRBJ2-1; TRBD1 agrees at 10 bases. Trimming took 5 bases from V and 8 from J; bases not matched to a gene: 12. Germline V gene lookup returns CDR1 MNHEY and CDR2 SVGEGT. The CDR3 has 16 amino acids. This CDR3 is CASSHFRGQGRDEQFF. CDR3 DNA sequence: TGTGCCAGCAGTCACTTTAGGGGACAGGGGAGAGATGAGCAGTTCTTC.

This clonotype was recorded many times. The chain recombines TRBV7-2 with TRBJ1-2; D not certain. The germline V gene encodes CDR1 SGHTA and CDR2 FQGNSA. The CDR3 totals 14 residues. Trimming stripped 1 base from V and 7 bases from J, with 13 bases between. The CDR3 spells CASSLDTRKGGYTF. DNA for the CDR3: TGTGCCAGCAGCTTAGATACCAGGAAAGGTGGCTACACCTTC.

This clonotype was seen many times. The chain has TRBV29-1 and TRBJ2-4; 7 positions match TRBD1. Germline trimming cut 5 bases from V and 5 bases from J; bases unmatched to any gene: 6. Per the germline V gene, CDR1 is SQVTM and CDR2 is ANQGSEA. The CDR3 has 13 residues. The CDR3 reads CSVPDRAQNIQYF. DNA for the CDR3: TGCAGCGTTCCCGACAGGGCGCAAAACATTCAGTACTTC.

Many counts were recorded for this clonotype. The chain uses TRBV6-2 or TRBV6-3 and TRBJ2-6; perhaps TRBD2 as D (5 bases). V lost 7 bases and J lost 2, with 24 bases in between. The V gene's germline CDR1 is MNHEY and CDR2 SVGEGT. The CDR3 sequence is 19 residues long. The DNA for the CDR3 is TGTGCCAGCACCATGGGTGTGCGACTATTAAAAACTGGGGCCAACGTCCTGACTTTC. Protein sequence: CASTMGVRLLKTGANVLTF.

This clonotype showed up many times. The rearrangement joins TRBV28 to TRBJ1-1; 8 bases agree with TRBD1. Germline V gene lookup returns CDR1 MDHEN and CDR2 SYDVKM. V was pared by 2 bases and J by 4 bases, with 6 bases of the junction left unmatched. The CDR3 is 15 residues long. In DNA, the CDR3 is TGTGCCAGCAGTTTAGGCCAGGGGGCGAGCACTGAAGCTTTCTTT. Protein: CASSLGQGASTEAFF.

This clonotype has a handful of counts. The CDR3 nucleotides are TGTGCTTCCCGGGACAGATATTCTGAAGCTTTCTTT. Its translation: CASRDRYSEAFF. The chain is built from TRBV12-3 or TRBV12-4 and TRBJ1-1, with 7 bases that match TRBD1. The CDR3 has 12 residues.

This clonotype was counted at least ten times. This chain connects TRBV7-8 to TRBJ2-1; 7 bases fit TRBD1. In germline, CDR1 is SGHVS, CDR2 FQNEAQ. The V segment lost 2 bases and the J segment 5 bases; nucleotides outside the gene matches: 9. The CDR3 totals 16 residues. The CDR3 loop reads CASSLPGTEGNNEQFF. DNA of the CDR3: TGTGCCAGCAGCTTACCCGGGACAGAAGGAAACAATGAGCAGTTCTTC. The whole variable domain, remainder taken from reference TRBV7-8 and TRBJ2-1, is GAGVSQSPRYKVAKRGQDVALRCDPISGHVSLFWYQQALGQGPEFLTYFQNEAQLDKSGLPSDRFFAERPEGSVSTLKIQRTQQEDSAVYLCASSLPGTEGNNEQFFGPGTRLTVL.

This clonotype was observed at least ten times. V usage is TRBV10-1 and J usage is TRBJ1-4; 10 nucleotides line up with TRBD1. Germline V gene sequence: CDR1 WNHNN, CDR2 SYGVQD (reference sequence). The V segment lost 0 bases and the J segment 8 bases; nucleotides outside the gene matches: 3. This CDR3 comprises 15 residues. The DNA for the CDR3 is TGCGCCAGCAGTGAGTCTGACAGGGGGCGAGAAAAACTGTTTTTT. Its translation is CASSESDRGREKLFF.

This chain joins TRBV29-1 and TRBJ2-7, with a tentative D call TRBD1 (5 bases). The V and J ends lost 2 bases and 2 bases respectively, with 7 bases between them. The CDR3 has 12 amino acids. Germline lookup yields CDR1 SQVTM and CDR2 ANQGSEA. The CDR3 loop reads CSVETGTYEQYF. CDR3 DNA: TGCAGCGTTGAAACAGGAACCTACGAGCAGTACTTC.

This clonotype was found many times. Here the CDR3 reads CASRPGQGDHYGYTF. CDR3 nucleotide sequence: TGTGCCAGCAGACCCGGACAGGGGGATCACTATGGCTACACCTTC. The chain has TRBV6-2 or TRBV6-3 and TRBJ1-2; 10 bases line up with TRBD1. Germline CDR1 reads MNHEY; CDR2 reads SVGEGT. Losses at the gene ends were 6 bases for V and 3 bases for J; bases not matched to a gene: 7. This CDR3 has 15 amino acids.

V is TRBV6-5 and J is TRBJ1-4; D ambiguous. Trimming cost V 0 bases and J 2 bases, with 16 bases left between them. The CDR3 runs to 18 residues. Germline V gene lookup returns CDR1 MNHEY and CDR2 SVGAGI. CDR3 sequence: CASSYSWNSDLTNEKLFF. CDR3 coding DNA: TGTGCCAGCAGTTACTCCTGGAACTCCGACCTCACTAATGAAAAACTGTTTTTT.